The clone carrying this T cell receptor beta chain was counted at least ten times. Compared with germline, one end of the junction differs, possibly owing to a read error. This sample was taken from a study of blood T cells in healthy people across ages. The CDR3 has 13 amino acids. CDR1 and CDR2 from the germline V gene are SGHRS and YFSETQ. Alongside a J-beta primer mix, a sample-barcoded 5' primer served in a second PCR lasting 7 to 11 cycles. Sequencing recovered at least 3 million CDR3-containing paired-end reads from each sample. TCRdb redid the calling of the 5' RACE reads with MiXCR, one entry per CDR3 protein. The data hold over 550,000 distinct CDR3 sequences, with approximately 30% observed a single time.

This TCR came from an elderly woman in good health. The sequencing sample was made of blood. V and J are TRBV5-1 and TRBJ2-1; D may be TRBD2 (5 bases). CDR3 sequence (DNA): TGCGCCAGCAGTTTGGACGGGAACAATGAGCAGTTCTTC. Protein sequence: CASSLDGNNEQFF.